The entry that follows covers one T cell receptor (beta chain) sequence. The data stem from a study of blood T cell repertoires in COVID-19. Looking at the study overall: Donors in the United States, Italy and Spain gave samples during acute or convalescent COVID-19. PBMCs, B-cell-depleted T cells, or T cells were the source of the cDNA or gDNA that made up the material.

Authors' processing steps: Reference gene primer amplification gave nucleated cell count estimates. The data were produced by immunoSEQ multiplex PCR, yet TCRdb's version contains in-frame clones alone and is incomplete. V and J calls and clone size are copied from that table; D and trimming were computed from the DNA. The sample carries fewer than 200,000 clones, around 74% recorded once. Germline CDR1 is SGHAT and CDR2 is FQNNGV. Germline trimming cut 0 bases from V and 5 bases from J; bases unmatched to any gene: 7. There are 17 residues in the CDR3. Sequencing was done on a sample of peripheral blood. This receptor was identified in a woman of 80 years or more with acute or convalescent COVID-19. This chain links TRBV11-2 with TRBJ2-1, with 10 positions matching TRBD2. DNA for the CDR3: TGTGCCAGCAGCTTAGAATTGTCTAGCGGGAGTCACAATGAGCAGTTCTTC. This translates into CASSLELSSGSHNEQFF.